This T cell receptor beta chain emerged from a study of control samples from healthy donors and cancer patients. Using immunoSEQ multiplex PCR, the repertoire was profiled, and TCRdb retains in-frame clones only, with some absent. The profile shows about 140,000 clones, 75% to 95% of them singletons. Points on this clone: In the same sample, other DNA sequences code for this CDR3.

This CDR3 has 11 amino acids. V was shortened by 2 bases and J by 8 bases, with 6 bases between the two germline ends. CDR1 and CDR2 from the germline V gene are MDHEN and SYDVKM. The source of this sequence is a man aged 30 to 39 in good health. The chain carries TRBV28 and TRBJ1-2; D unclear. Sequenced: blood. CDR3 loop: CASSLGGGYTF. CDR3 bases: TGTGCCAGCAGTTTAGGAGGGGGCTACACCTTC.